A single sample gave rise to the 17 T cell receptor beta chains below, sequenced in a study of blood T cell repertoires in COVID-19. Only in-frame clones appear in the TCRdb table, and some are missing; sequencing was by immunoSEQ multiplex PCR. The sample carries around 280,000 clones, approximately 86% recorded once. Sequences were obtained from peripheral blood. Receptor source: a woman in her 30s who had recovered from COVID-19.

J is TRBJ2-2 and V is TRBV11-2, with a weak D call TRBD1 (5 bases). The CDR3 consists of 17 residues. V dropped 1 base and J dropped 5 bases, with 17 bases sitting between them. Germline V gene sequence: CDR1 SGHAT, CDR2 FQNNGV. In DNA, the CDR3 is TGTGCCAGCAGCTTAGGTCTTTTTGGCAGGGTAACCGGGGAGCTGTTTTTT. Protein sequence: CASSLGLFGRVTGELFF.

The chain joins TRBV5-1 to TRBJ2-7; 8 bases line up with TRBD2. CDR3 length: 18 amino acids. Germline V gene lookup returns CDR1 SGHRS and CDR2 YFSETQ. Trimming at V came to 0 bases and at J to 7 bases, leaving 18 bases not matched to a gene. The CDR3 loop is CASSLVQSAGGETREQYF. DNA for the CDR3: TGCGCCAGCAGCTTGGTGCAATCGGCGGGAGGCGAGACTAGGGAGCAGTACTTC. The full variable domain, completed using reference TRBV5-1 and TRBJ2-7, is KAGVTQTPRYLIKTRGQQVTLSCSPISGHRSVSWYQQTPGQGLQFLFEYFSETQRNKGNFPGRFSGRQFSNSRSEMNVSTLELGDSALYLCASSLVQSAGGETREQYFGPGTRLTVT.

This clone appeared a few times. This chain connects TRBV9 to TRBJ2-7; 12 bases align to TRBD2. Germline V lookup: CDR1 SGDLS, CDR2 YYNGEE. This CDR3 has 16 residues. The J segment lost 2 bases and the V segment lost 0 bases, leaving 3 bases of the junction unmatched. CDR3 amino acids: CASSVEGLAGPYEQYF. DNA for the CDR3: TGTGCCAGCAGCGTAGAGGGACTAGCGGGTCCCTACGAGCAGTACTTC. The whole variable domain, filled in from reference TRBV9 and TRBJ2-7, reads DSGVTQTPKHLITATGQRVTLRCSPRSGDLSVYWYQQSLDQGLQFLIQYYNGEERAKGNILERFSAQQFPDLHSELNLSSLELGDSALYFCASSVEGLAGPYEQYFGPGTRLTVT.

V usage is TRBV6-5 and J usage is TRBJ1-5; D may be TRBD1 (6 bases). Between the trimmed V and J ends, which lost 5 bases and 6 bases, there was a span of 14 bases. The CDR3 is 14 residues long. CDR1 and CDR2 (germline): MNHEY, SVGAGI. CDR3: CASSLQGPGQPQHF. The DNA for the CDR3 is TGTGCCAGCAGTCTACAGGGCCCTGGTCAGCCCCAGCATTTT.

The J gene is TRBJ2-5, the V gene TRBV5-1; TRBD2 aligns across 9 bases. V dropped 6 bases and J dropped 5; count of bases not matched to a gene: 11. The CDR3 has 15 amino acids. Germline lookup yields CDR1 SGHRS and CDR2 YFSETQ. CDR3 region: CASTPPAGGGETQYF. The CDR3 DNA follows: TGCGCCAGCACGCCGCCAGCGGGGGGCGGGGAGACCCAGTACTTC.

The chain couples TRBV12-3 or TRBV12-4 to TRBJ1-2; D gene uncertain. Deletions cut 1 base from V and 8 bases from J, with 11 bases between. The CDR3 extends over 13 amino acids. CDR3 in DNA: TGTGCCAGCAGTTTAGGGGATAGGGAGGGCTACACCTTC. This codes for CASSLGDREGYTF.

V is TRBV5-6 and J is TRBJ1-5, with D possibly TRBD1 on 6 matching bases. The germline CDR1 and CDR2 sequences are SGHDT and YYEEEE. Trimming took 1 base from V and 7 from J, leaving 18 bases between them. This CDR3 has 16 residues. The CDR3 protein is CASSLWAGARGQPQHF. The DNA for the CDR3 is TGTGCCAGCAGCTTGTGGGCAGGGGCTCGAGGGCAGCCCCAGCATTTT.

A remark on this clone: At the DNA level, this CDR3 is encoded by other sequences in the same sample as well. This chain joins TRBV2 and TRBJ2-2, with D perhaps TRBD1 (5 bases). Germline V lookup: CDR1 SNHLY, CDR2 FYNNEI. The CDR3 loop spans 13 amino acids. Trimming pared 4 bases from V and 6 bases from J, leaving 9 bases between. CDR3 DNA sequence: TGTGCCAGCAGTGGTCGACAGCCCGGGGAGCTGTTTTTT. Encoded protein: CASSGRQPGELFF.

V usage is TRBV9 and J usage is TRBJ2-5, with 9 bases lining up with TRBD2. The CDR3 extends over 14 amino acids. The V gene's germline CDR1 is SGDLS and CDR2 YYNGEE. The ends lost 3 bases at V and 5 bases at J; junction bases unmatched: 5. CDR3 protein: CASSAGTSRETQYF. The DNA for the CDR3 is TGTGCCAGCAGCGCCGGGACTAGCAGGGAGACCCAGTACTTC.

CDR3 sequence: CASWMKREYSGNTIYF. The CDR3 bases are TGTGCCAGTTGGATGAAGCGCGAATACTCTGGAAACACCATATATTTT. The V gene is TRBV28, the J gene TRBJ1-3; D is undetermined. From germline, CDR1 is MDHEN and CDR2 SYDVKM. The ends were cut back, 9 bases at V and 0 bases at J, with 18 bases in the middle. The CDR3 is 16 residues long.

This clone was seen only once. The chain has TRBV3-1 (or the pseudogene TRBV3-2) and TRBJ2-7, with D maybe TRBD2 (6 bases). Trimming removed 2 bases at V and 1 base at J, with 9 bases between. From germline, CDR1 is LGHDT and CDR2 YNNKEL (reference sequence). This CDR3 spans 14 amino acids. CDR3 sequence: CASSQRDSSYEQYF. CDR3 in DNA: TGTGCCAGCAGCCAAAGGGACTCATCCTACGAGCAGTACTTC.

The chain couples TRBV19 to TRBJ2-7; the D gene is possibly TRBD1 (6 bases). The germline V gene has CDR1 LNHDA and CDR2 SQIVND (reference sequence). CDR3 size: 11 residues. V lost 5 bases and J lost 5, with 7 bases in between. CDR3 loop: CASSQGNEQYF. The CDR3 DNA reads TGTGCCAGTAGTCAGGGGAACGAGCAGTACTTC.

This clone has just a few counts. This rearrangement joins TRBV10-3 to TRBJ2-1; 11 bases are shared with TRBD2. The CDR3 covers 15 residues. Germline loops: CDR1 ENHRY, CDR2 SYGVKD. The V segment lost 5 bases and the J segment 4 bases; nucleotides outside the gene matches: 4. The CDR3 DNA is TGTGCCATCAGTCGAACTAGCGGGGGATACAATGAGCAGTTCTTC. Translated, it gives CAISRTSGGYNEQFF.

In this sample, this clone turned up once. The chain is built from TRBV7-2 and TRBJ2-3; TRBD1 matches 7 bases. The germline gives CDR1 SGHTA, CDR2 FQGNSA. The CDR3 is made up of 17 amino acids. Trimming cost V 0 bases and J 7 bases; bases outside gene matches: 13. For the CDR3, the DNA is TGTGCCAGCAGCTTAGCCCTCCCCGGGACAGCTCACAATACGCAGTATTTT. Translated, it gives CASSLALPGTAHNTQYF.

Here the CDR3 DNA reads TGTGCCAGCAGTGAATTCGGCGGCAGCAATCAGCCCCAGCATTTT. It yields the protein CASSEFGGSNQPQHF. The chain joins TRBV6-1 to TRBJ1-5, with D unresolved. Germline V gives CDR1 MNHNS, CDR2 SASEGT. The CDR3 is 15 residues long. The V and J ends lost 2 bases and 1 base respectively, with 9 bases between them.

Only a few counts were recorded for this clone. V gene TRBV9 combines with J gene TRBJ2-3; weak D call: TRBD2 (5 bases). The CDR3 contains 13 residues. V lost 3 bases, J lost 10 bases, and 15 bases lay in between. Germline V gene sequence: CDR1 SGDLS, CDR2 YYNGEE. CDR3 DNA sequence: TGTGCCAGCAGCGCCGGAGTGACTACATCGCAGTATTTT. Translation gives CASSAGVTTSQYF.

The V call is TRBV7-9, the J call TRBJ2-7; D may be TRBD2 (5 bases). There are 13 residues in the CDR3. Between the trimmed V and J ends, which lost 6 bases and 3 bases, there was a span of 12 bases. Germline CDR1 SEHNR, CDR2 FQNEAQ (reference sequence). As DNA, the CDR3 is TGTGCCAGCAGTTCCGAAACTAGCTACGAGCAGTACTTC. Its translation is CASSSETSYEQYF.